The present TCR beta chain was sequenced within a study of vaccination and CD4 T cells after COVID-19. Study at large: Convalescents were six males and four females, two of them Hispanic. Each control was exposed to a CEFX pool, an HIV-1 Nef pool, or no peptide at all. Study-wide findings and caveats: Of the reactive clones in convalescent patients, a median roughly 86% showed up only post-vaccination.

Documented treatment: roughly 10-day PBMC culture with coronavirus spike peptide pools or control peptides (ViraFEST assay). An Oncomine TCR Beta short-read assay was used to sequence the DNA from cultured CD4+ T cells. MiXCR was run by TCRdb on the PCR reads, yielding one entry per CDR3 protein. The sample holds more than 9,000 distinct CDR3 sequences; approximately 83% are singletons and the top ten take 11%. For this clonotype: Its antigen remains unknown.

Sequencing was carried out using CD4+ T cells from blood, cultured in vitro. This TCR came from a human donor who had recovered from COVID-19.

CDR3: CASSPPGSRSETQYF. In DNA form, the CDR3 reads TGTGCCAGCAGCCCGCCGGGATCGCGAAGCGAGACCCAGTACTTC. The chain combines TRBV9 with TRBJ2-5, with D possibly matching TRBD2 (5 bases). CDR1 and CDR2 (germline): SGDLS, YYNGEE. This CDR3 is built from 15 residues. V lost 4 bases and J 5 bases, leaving 18 bases between the germline ends.